These T cell receptor beta chains were read from a single sample in a study of patients and donors after allogeneic stem cell transplantation. TCRdb independently ran MiXCR on the RT-PCR reads; one entry per CDR3 protein. The sample holds some 40,000 distinct CDR3 sequences, roughly 30% seen once. The specimen sequenced was blood, either unsorted or a sorted T cell fraction (not recorded which). Source of these receptors: a human donor who was either an allogeneic HSCT recipient or a stem cell or donor lymphocyte infusion donor (not recorded which). It is not recorded whose cells these are; they may come from a transplant donor. Both conserved end residues are part of each CDR3. Fields, in order: clone size, J gene, V gene, D gene, CDR3 protein, CDR3 DNA. A D gene is named only where the DNA matches it firmly. Clone size is shown for a subset of rows, as once, few, many or a class of expanded clone.

abundance: -
j_gene: TRBJ2-1
v_gene: TRBV7-7
d_gene: TRBD2
CDR3aa: CASSSGPKVAGLPYNEQFF
CDR3nt: TGTGCTAGCAGCTCGGGGCCCAAGGTAGCGGGGCTTCCGTACAATGAGCAGTTCTTC

abundance: few
j_gene: TRBJ2-3
v_gene: TRBV6-5
d_gene: TRBD1
CDR3aa: CANKQLQGCTDTQYF
CDR3nt: TGTGCCAACAAACAACTACAGGGGTGCACAGATACGCAGTATTTT

abundance: -
j_gene: TRBJ1-5
v_gene: TRBV12-3/TRBV12-4
d_gene: -
CDR3aa: CASSLGDYSNQPQHF
CDR3nt: TGTGCCAGCAGCCTGGGAGATTATAGCAATCAGCCCCAGCATTTT

abundance: few
j_gene: TRBJ1-1
v_gene: TRBV28
d_gene: -
CDR3aa: CASSFPIGQTNTEAFF
CDR3nt: TGTGCCAGCAGTTTCCCCATAGGACAGACGAACACTGAAGCTTTCTTT

abundance: -
j_gene: TRBJ2-2
v_gene: TRBV12-3/TRBV12-4
d_gene: TRBD1
CDR3aa: CASSRTGFAGELFF
CDR3nt: TGTGCCAGCAGTCGGACAGGGTTCGCCGGGGAGCTGTTTTTT

abundance: -
j_gene: TRBJ1-3
v_gene: TRBV20-1
d_gene: -
CDR3aa: CSETRQLSGNTIYF
CDR3nt: TGCAGTGAAACCAGACAGCTCTCTGGAAACACCATATATTTT

abundance: -
j_gene: TRBJ1-1
v_gene: TRBV5-1
d_gene: -
CDR3aa: CASSLAWSPNTEAFF
CDR3nt: TGCGCCAGCAGCTTGGCATGGAGCCCGAACACTGAAGCTTTCTTT

abundance: few
j_gene: TRBJ2-7
v_gene: TRBV28
d_gene: TRBD1
CDR3aa: CASSSGQGFYEQYF
CDR3nt: TGTGCCAGCAGTTCTGGACAGGGTTTCTACGAGCAGTACTTC

abundance: -
j_gene: TRBJ2-7
v_gene: TRBV6-6
d_gene: TRBD2
CDR3aa: CASSLLAGGYEQYF
CDR3nt: TGTGCCAGCAGCCTTCTAGCGGGAGGTTACGAGCAGTACTTC

abundance: -
j_gene: TRBJ2-7
v_gene: TRBV12-3/TRBV12-4
d_gene: TRBD2
CDR3aa: CASSTREKTGEQYF
CDR3nt: TGTGCCAGCAGTACGCGGGAGAAAACGGGGGAGCAGTACTTC